What follows is one T cell receptor (beta chain) and its context. The CDR3 is made up of 11 amino acids. The data were obtained in a study of blood T cell repertoires in COVID-19. On the study more broadly: Whether acute or convalescent, the COVID-19 samples came from the United States, Italy and Spain.

Original handling: Amplification of reference gene primers provided the estimated nucleated cell counts. Sequenced by immunoSEQ multiplex PCR; TCRdb stores in-frame clones only, minus some. V and J calls plus clone size are reproduced from that table; the DNA served to infer D and trimming. Of under 300,000 clones listed, approximately 88% are singletons. The sequence came from a woman aged 40 to 55 who had recovered from COVID-19. The chain has TRBV21-1 and TRBJ2-7; the DNA was not used to check the table's D call, TRBD1. TRBV21-1 is deemed a pseudogene. The specimen was peripheral blood. CDR3 sequence reads: CASSLQTGQYF. The CDR3 coding sequence is TGTGCCAGCAGCCTCCAGACAGGCCAGTACTTC.